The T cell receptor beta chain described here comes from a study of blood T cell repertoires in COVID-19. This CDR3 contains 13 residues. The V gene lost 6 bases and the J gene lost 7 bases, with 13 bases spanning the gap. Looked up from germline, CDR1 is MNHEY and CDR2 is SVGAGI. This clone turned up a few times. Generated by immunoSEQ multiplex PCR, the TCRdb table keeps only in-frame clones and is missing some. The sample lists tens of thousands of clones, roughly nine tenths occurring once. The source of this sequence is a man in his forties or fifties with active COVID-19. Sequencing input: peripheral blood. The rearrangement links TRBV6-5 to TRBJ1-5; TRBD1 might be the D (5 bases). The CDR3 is CASRPTVGQPQHF. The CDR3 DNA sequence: TGTGCCAGCAGACCGACAGTGGGCCAGCCCCAGCATTTT.